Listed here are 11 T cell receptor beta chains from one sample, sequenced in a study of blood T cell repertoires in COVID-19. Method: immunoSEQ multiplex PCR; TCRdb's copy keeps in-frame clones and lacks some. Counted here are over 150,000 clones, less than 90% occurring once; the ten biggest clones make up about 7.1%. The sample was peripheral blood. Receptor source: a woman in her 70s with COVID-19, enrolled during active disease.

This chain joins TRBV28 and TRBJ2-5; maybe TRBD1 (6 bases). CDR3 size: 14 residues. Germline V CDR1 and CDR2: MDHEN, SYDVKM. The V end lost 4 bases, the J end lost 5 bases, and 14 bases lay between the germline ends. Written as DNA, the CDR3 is TGTGCCAGCAGTTCGTACAGGGAGCGGGAGACCCAGTACTTC. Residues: CASSSYRERETQYF.

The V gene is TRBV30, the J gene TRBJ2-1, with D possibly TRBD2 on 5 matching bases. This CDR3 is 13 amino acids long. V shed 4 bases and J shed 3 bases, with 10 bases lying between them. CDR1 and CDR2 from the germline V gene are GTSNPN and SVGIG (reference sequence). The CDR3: CAWNGDGYNEQFF. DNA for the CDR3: TGTGCCTGGAACGGGGATGGCTACAATGAGCAGTTCTTC. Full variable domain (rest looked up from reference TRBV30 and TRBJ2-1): SQTIHQWPATLVQPVGSPLSLECTVEGTSNPNLYWYRQAAGRGLQLLFYSVGIGQISSEVPQNLSASRPQDRQFILSSKKLLLSDSGFYLCAWNGDGYNEQFFGPGTRLTVL.

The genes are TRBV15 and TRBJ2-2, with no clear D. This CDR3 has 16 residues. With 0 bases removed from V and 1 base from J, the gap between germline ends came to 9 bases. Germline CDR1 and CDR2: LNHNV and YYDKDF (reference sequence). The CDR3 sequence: CATSRDRPMNTGELFF. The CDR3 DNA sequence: TGTGCCACCAGCAGAGACAGGCCTATGAACACCGGGGAGCTGTTTTTT.

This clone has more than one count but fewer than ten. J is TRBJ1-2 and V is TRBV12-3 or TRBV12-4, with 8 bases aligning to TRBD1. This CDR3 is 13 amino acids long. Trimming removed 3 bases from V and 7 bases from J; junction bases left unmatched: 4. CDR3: CASSLTGVGGYTF. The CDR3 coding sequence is TGTGCCAGCAGTTTGACAGGGGTCGGTGGCTACACCTTC.

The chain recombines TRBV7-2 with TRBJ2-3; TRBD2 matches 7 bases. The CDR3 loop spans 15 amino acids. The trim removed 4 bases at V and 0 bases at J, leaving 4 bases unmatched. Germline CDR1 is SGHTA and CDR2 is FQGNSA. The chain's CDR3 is CASSSRLASTDTQYF. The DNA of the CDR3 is TGTGCCAGCAGCTCACGACTAGCCAGCACAGATACGCAGTATTTT.

The chain's CDR3 is CSVDGTSGTDLKRETQYF. The CDR3 coding sequence is TGCAGCGTTGACGGGACTAGCGGCACCGATCTAAAGAGAGAGACCCAGTACTTC. The V and J genes are TRBV29-1 and TRBJ2-5; 11 nucleotides line up with TRBD2. The CDR3 is 18 amino acids. Germline values: CDR1 SQVTM, CDR2 ANQGSEA. J lost 4 bases, V lost 3 bases, and 16 bases had no gene match. Together with reference TRBV29-1 and TRBJ2-5, the CDR3 gives the full variable domain: SAVISQKPSRDICQRGTSLTIQCQVDSQVTMMFWYRQQPGQSLTLIATANQGSEATYESGFVIDKFPISRPNLTFSTLTVSNMSPEDSSIYLCSVDGTSGTDLKRETQYFGPGTRLLVL.

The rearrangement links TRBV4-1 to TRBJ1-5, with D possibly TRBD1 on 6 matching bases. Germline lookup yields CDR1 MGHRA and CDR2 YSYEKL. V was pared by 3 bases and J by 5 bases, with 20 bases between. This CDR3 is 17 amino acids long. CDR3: CASSHLQGRGNHQPQHF. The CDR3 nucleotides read TGCGCCAGCAGCCATCTACAGGGAAGAGGCAACCATCAGCCCCAGCATTTT.

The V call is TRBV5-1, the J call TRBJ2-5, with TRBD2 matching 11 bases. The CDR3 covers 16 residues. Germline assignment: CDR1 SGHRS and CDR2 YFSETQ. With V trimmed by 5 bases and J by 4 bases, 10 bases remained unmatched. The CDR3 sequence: CASSRTSGRFPETQYF. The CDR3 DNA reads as TGCGCCAGCAGTCGAACTAGCGGGAGATTTCCAGAGACCCAGTACTTC.

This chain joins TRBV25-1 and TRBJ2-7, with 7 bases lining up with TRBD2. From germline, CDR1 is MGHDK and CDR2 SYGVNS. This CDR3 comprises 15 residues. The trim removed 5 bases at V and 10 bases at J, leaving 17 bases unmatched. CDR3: CASSPIGEAGAKQYF. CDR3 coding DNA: TGTGCCAGCAGTCCCATAGGGGAGGCGGGAGCGAAACAGTACTTC.

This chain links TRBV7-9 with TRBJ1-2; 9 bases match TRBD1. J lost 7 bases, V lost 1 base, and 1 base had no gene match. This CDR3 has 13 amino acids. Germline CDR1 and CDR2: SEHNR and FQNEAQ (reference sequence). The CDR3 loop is CASSLGGQGGYTF. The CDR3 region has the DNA TGTGCCAGCAGCTTAGGGGGACAGGGTGGCTACACCTTC.

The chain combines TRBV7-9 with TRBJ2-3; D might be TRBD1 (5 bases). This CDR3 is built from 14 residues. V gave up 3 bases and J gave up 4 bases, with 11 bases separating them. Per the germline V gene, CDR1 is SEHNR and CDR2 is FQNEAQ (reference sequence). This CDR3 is CASSFLGAADTQYF. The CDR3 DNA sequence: TGTGCCAGCAGCTTCCTTGGGGCCGCAGATACGCAGTATTTT.